The 23 T cell receptor beta chains reported below all come from one sample, sequenced in a study of T cells after somatic rescue of genetic block. Clones were sequenced by immunoSEQ multiplex PCR, and TCRdb holds only the in-frame ones, with some missing. The sample carries 15,000 or so clones, approximately 76% recorded once. Specimen: peripheral blood mononuclear cells (PBMCs). The source is a boy younger than 18.

This clone has more than one count but fewer than ten. The chain couples TRBV9 to TRBJ1-6, with D uncertain. V dropped 4 bases and J dropped 13 bases, with 9 bases sitting between them. The CDR3 runs 11 residues. Germline V gene lookup returns CDR1 SGDLS and CDR2 YYNGEE. CDR3 in DNA: TGTGCCAGCAGCACTCCGGGCCCCCTCCACTTT. It encodes CASSTPGPLHF.

V and J are TRBV5-1 and TRBJ2-7; the match to TRBD1 covers 9 bases. The V gene end was trimmed by 3 bases and the J gene end by 5 bases; junction bases not matched to a gene: 6. Germline CDR1 SGHRS, CDR2 YFSETQ. The CDR3 sequence is 14 residues long. This CDR3 is CASSWTGDIDEQYF. CDR3 nucleotide sequence: TGCGCCAGCAGCTGGACAGGGGATATCGACGAGCAGTACTTC. The complete variable domain, with remaining parts taken from reference TRBV5-1 and TRBJ2-7, reads KAGVTQTPRYLIKTRGQQVTLSCSPISGHRSVSWYQQTPGQGLQFLFEYFSETQRNKGNFPGRFSGRQFSNSRSEMNVSTLELGDSALYLCASSWTGDIDEQYFGPGTRLTVT.

The rearrangement joins TRBV7-3 to TRBJ2-5; 15 bases agree with TRBD2. Germline V gene lookup returns CDR1 SGHTA and CDR2 FQGTGA. The CDR3 has 16 residues. V was clipped by 5 bases and J by 4 bases; unmatched bases: 5. Here the CDR3 DNA reads TGTGCCAGCAGCAGCTCGGGACTAGCGGGAGGAGAGACCCAGTACTTC. This translates into CASSSSGLAGGETQYF. The variable domain in full, with the rest retrieved from reference TRBV7-3 and TRBJ2-5, is GAGVSQTPSNKVTEKGKYVELRCDPISGHTALYWYRQSLGQGPEFLIYFQGTGAADDSGLPNDRFFAVRPEGSVSTLKIQRTERGDSAVYLCASSSSGLAGGETQYFGPGTRLLVL.

This clone occurred once. This chain links TRBV25-1 with TRBJ2-7, with unresolved D. Germline loops: CDR1 MGHDK, CDR2 SYGVNS. This CDR3 is 17 amino acids long. V was trimmed by 5 bases and J by 2 bases, leaving 22 bases between them. CDR3 sequence: CASSPTPGRRATYEQYF. DNA for the CDR3: TGTGCCAGCAGTCCCACTCCGGGCAGGCGAGCGACCTACGAGCAGTACTTC.

The chain joins TRBV19 to TRBJ1-2; D remains ambiguous. Germline V gives CDR1 LNHDA, CDR2 SQIVND (reference sequence). Trimming left V 1 base short and J 3 bases short, with 9 bases between. The CDR3 length is 14 residues. The CDR3: CASSIAQIYYGYTF. The CDR3 coding sequence is TGTGCCAGTAGTATAGCACAGATTTACTATGGCTACACCTTC.

This clone is labeled medium-sized (0.01 to 0.1%). The rearrangement joins TRBV30 to TRBJ1-1; D is unresolved. There are 15 residues in the CDR3. The V gene's germline CDR1 is GTSNPN and CDR2 SVGIG (reference sequence). V lost 2 bases, J lost 1 base, and 14 bases lay in between. The CDR3 loop reads CAWSIRGLRNTEAFF. CDR3 DNA sequence: TGTGCCTGGAGTATTAGAGGGTTAAGGAACACTGAAGCTTTCTTT.

The chain employs TRBV11-2 and TRBJ2-2; D perhaps matches TRBD1 (5 bases). There are 15 residues in the CDR3. V gave up 7 bases and J gave up 2 bases, with 14 bases separating them. In germline, CDR1 is SGHAT, CDR2 FQNNGV. The CDR3 nucleotides are TGTGCCAGCAACGGAATGGGGCCTAACACCGGGGAGCTGTTTTTT. This encodes CASNGMGPNTGELFF.

The chain couples TRBV5-4 to TRBJ2-3, with 7 bases identical to TRBD1. The CDR3 contains 16 residues. J was trimmed by 1 base and V by 4 bases; bases with no gene match: 9. Germline V gene data show CDR1 as SGHNT and CDR2 as YYREEE (reference sequence). The CDR3 coding sequence is TGTGCCAGCAGCCCTGGGGACAGACCTCGCACAGATACGCAGTATTTT. It is translated as CASSPGDRPRTDTQYF.

V is TRBV12-5 and J is TRBJ2-1; 14 bases fit TRBD2. The germline CDR1 and CDR2 sequences are LGHNT and FRNRAP. CDR3 length: 18 residues. The V segment lost 5 bases and the J segment 0 bases; nucleotides outside the gene matches: 6. As DNA, the CDR3 is TGTGCTAGTGGTAGGGGACTAGCGGGGGCCAGCTCCTACAATGAGCAGTTCTTC. Its translation is CASGRGLAGASSYNEQFF.

This rearrangement joins TRBV5-4 to TRBJ1-2; maybe TRBD1 (5 bases). Trimming cost V 2 bases and J 4 bases, with 15 bases left between them. Germline CDR1 and CDR2: SGHNT and YYREEE (reference sequence). This CDR3 is built from 15 residues. DNA for the CDR3: TGTGCCAGCAGCTTTGGGTCCGGGGGGACCTATGGCTACACCTTC. The encoded protein is CASSFGSGGTYGYTF.

This chain links TRBV5-1 with TRBJ1-6, with 10 bases matching TRBD1. The CDR3 runs to 16 residues. The ends lost 5 bases at V and 3 bases at J; junction bases unmatched: 5. The V gene's germline CDR1 is SGHRS and CDR2 YFSETQ. The CDR3 here is CASRTGGEFYNSPLHF. In nucleotides, the CDR3 is TGCGCCAGCAGGACAGGGGGCGAGTTCTATAATTCACCCCTCCACTTT.

This clone was found a few times. This chain uses TRBV4-1 with TRBJ2-4; 10 bases are a match to TRBD2. The CDR3 length is 18 residues. The germline CDR1 and CDR2 sequences are MGHRA and YSYEKL. The J segment lost 2 bases and the V segment lost 4 bases, leaving 11 bases of the junction unmatched. DNA of the CDR3: TGCGCCAGCAGCCTTCTAGCGGGGGCGACACGGACCAAAAACATTCAGTACTTC. Its protein product is CASSLLAGATRTKNIQYF.

This clone was recorded a few times. The chain uses TRBV18 and TRBJ2-1; TRBD1 agrees at 7 bases. Germline lookup yields CDR1 KGHSH and CDR2 LQKENI. Losses at the gene ends were 0 bases for V and 4 bases for J; bases not matched to a gene: 3. The CDR3 totals 15 residues. The CDR3 DNA follows: TGTGCCAGCTCACCACCGGGACAGAGTTACAATGAGCAGTTCTTC. Its protein is CASSPPGQSYNEQFF.

The chain is built from TRBV6-6 and TRBJ1-1; D gene ambiguous. Germline V gene lookup returns CDR1 MNHNY and CDR2 SVGAGI (reference sequence). V was cut by 6 bases and J by 1 base, with 12 bases left in between. CDR3 length: 14 residues. This CDR3 is CASREGRRNTEAFF. The CDR3 DNA sequence: TGTGCCAGCAGAGAAGGCCGGCGGAACACTGAAGCTTTCTTT.

V and J are TRBV7-9 and TRBJ2-7; D is possibly TRBD1 or TRBD2 (5 bases each). Germline values: CDR1 SEHNR, CDR2 FQNEAQ (reference sequence). The V end lost 1 base, the J end lost 2 bases, and 24 bases lay between the germline ends. CDR3 length: 19 amino acids. In nucleotides, the CDR3 is TGTGCCAGCAGCTTAGGGTGGGACGGAGCCCTCACCAGCACCTACGAGCAGTACTTC. The encoded protein is CASSLGWDGALTSTYEQYF.

This clone was detected only a few times. The V gene is TRBV7-9, the J gene TRBJ2-7; 7 bases align to TRBD1. The germline V gene encodes CDR1 SEHNR and CDR2 FQNEAQ (reference sequence). The junction had 11 bases not matched to a gene; V was cut back by 5 bases and J by 4 bases. CDR3 size: 15 residues. The CDR3 DNA sequence: TGTGCCAGCAGCACATCCTTTAGCAGGGGGTACGAGCAGTACTTC. It is translated as CASSTSFSRGYEQYF.

This chain joins TRBV27 and TRBJ2-7; 7 bases are shared with TRBD2. The CDR3 extends over 18 amino acids. The trim removed 1 base at V and 3 bases at J, leaving 15 bases unmatched. Germline V gene sequence: CDR1 MNHEY, CDR2 SMNVEV (reference sequence). The CDR3 sequence: CASSLFADESGAGYEQYF. The CDR3 DNA reads TGTGCCAGCAGTTTATTCGCCGACGAGAGCGGGGCGGGCTACGAGCAGTACTTC.

This chain connects TRBV18 to TRBJ2-5; D remains unclear. V was shortened by 2 bases and J by 5 bases, with 12 bases between the two germline ends. Germline V gives CDR1 KGHSH, CDR2 LQKENI. The CDR3 runs to 14 residues. The CDR3 reads CASSPREFGETQYF. CDR3 in DNA: TGTGCCAGCTCACCAAGGGAATTCGGGGAGACCCAGTACTTC. The whole variable domain, remainder taken from reference TRBV18 and TRBJ2-5, is NAGVMQNPRHLVRRRGQEARLRCSPMKGHSHVYWYRQLPEEGLKFMVYLQKENIIDESGMPKERFSAEFPKEGPSILRIQQVVRGDSAAYFCASSPREFGETQYFGPGTRLLVL.

V is TRBV6-6 and J is TRBJ1-1; 7 bases agree with TRBD1. The CDR3 covers 16 residues. Germline loops: CDR1 MNHNY, CDR2 SVGAGI (reference sequence). V lost 11 bases, J lost 3 bases, and 18 bases stayed unmatched. CDR3 sequence reads: CASIKRTGSRYTEAFF. CDR3 bases: TGTGCCTCCATTAAAAGGACAGGCAGTAGGTACACTGAAGCTTTCTTT.

This clone was seen just once. The chain carries TRBV28 and TRBJ2-1; 11 positions agree with TRBD2. The ends lost 6 bases at V and 4 bases at J; junction bases unmatched: 8. CDR1 and CDR2 (germline): MDHEN, SYDVKM. The CDR3 has 16 residues. The CDR3 region is CASSPRLAGIYNEQFF. The CDR3 DNA sequence: TGTGCCAGCAGCCCTCGACTAGCGGGGATTTACAATGAGCAGTTCTTC. Full variable domain (missing parts from reference TRBV28 and TRBJ2-1): DVKVTQSSRYLVKRTGEKVFLECVQDMDHENMFWYRQDPGLGLRLIYFSYDVKMKEKGDIPEGYSVSREKKERFSLILESASTNQTSMYLCASSPRLAGIYNEQFFGPGTRLTVL.

This chain links TRBV30 with TRBJ2-2; 9 bases fit TRBD1. From germline, CDR1 is GTSNPN and CDR2 SVGIG (reference sequence). With 5 bases clipped from V and 5 bases from J, the junction kept 6 bases outside the gene matches. The length of the CDR3 is 14 residues. CDR3 sequence: CAWQQGAGTGELFF. The CDR3 bases are TGTGCCTGGCAACAGGGGGCAGGGACCGGGGAGCTGTTTTTT.

V is TRBV6-5 and J is TRBJ1-1, with D uncertain. V lost 3 bases and J 0 bases, leaving 2 bases between the germline ends. This CDR3 has 12 amino acids. Germline V CDR1 and CDR2: MNHEY, SVGAGI. As DNA, the CDR3 is TGTGCCAGCAGTTATATGAACACTGAAGCTTTCTTT. Translating it yields CASSYMNTEAFF.

This sequence joins TRBV11-2 and TRBJ2-1; a weak D match, TRBD1 (6 bases). Germline V gene lookup returns CDR1 SGHAT and CDR2 FQNNGV. The length of the CDR3 is 15 residues. The V end was cut by 1 base, the J end by 10 bases, with 17 bases between. CDR3 coding DNA: TGTGCCAGCAGCTTAGGTTCCCTACAGGGAATAGAGCAGTTCTTC. This encodes CASSLGSLQGIEQFF.